The table lists the clone carrying this T cell receptor beta chain with a few counts. A read error is the likely source, as a far larger clone sits one nucleotide away. Trimming cost V 4 bases and J 4 bases, with 10 bases left between them. CDR1 and CDR2 (germline): MRHNA, SNTAGT. The CDR3 spans 13 residues. The sample comes from a study of prognosis after radiotherapy for stage I lung cancer. Overall study: Roughly 14 patients presented with newly diagnosed primary stage I lung tumors, and a few carried oligometastatic NSCLC following surgical resection of the primary tumor. In total, approximately 13 men and several women took part as patients, aged roughly 53 to 85 with a median of around 70 years.

Prior chemotherapy, radiotherapy and other malignancies were absent; CT and PET/CT showed node-negative disease. Multiplex PCR, run in two rounds, amplified TCR beta CDR3 from genomic DNA. Initially, in first-round PCR, primers specific to each TRBV and TRBJ gene were used. Each CDR3 protein gets one entry after TCRdb re-called the multiplex PCR reads with MiXCR. The sample shows some 38,000 distinct CDR3 sequences, roughly a quarter of them seen only once. J is TRBJ1-2 and V is TRBV6-4; a weak D match, TRBD1 (6 bases). The TCR was taken from a donor over 45 with non-small cell lung cancer. The source was PBMCs, collected before or after stereotactic body radiation therapy (not recorded which). DNA of the CDR3: TGTGCCAGCAGTGGGGGGGGGCTCTATGGCTACACCTTC. This codes for CASSGGGLYGYTF.